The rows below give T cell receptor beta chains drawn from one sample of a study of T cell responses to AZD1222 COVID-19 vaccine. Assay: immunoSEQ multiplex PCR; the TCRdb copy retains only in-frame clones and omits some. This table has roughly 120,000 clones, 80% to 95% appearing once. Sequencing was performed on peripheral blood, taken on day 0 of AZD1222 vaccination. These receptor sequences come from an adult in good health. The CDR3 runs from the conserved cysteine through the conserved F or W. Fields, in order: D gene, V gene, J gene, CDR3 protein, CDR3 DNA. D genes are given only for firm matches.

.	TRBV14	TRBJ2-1	CASSWGLPTSFYNEQFF	TGTGCCAGCAGCTGGGGCCTCCCTACGTCCTTCTACAATGAGCAGTTCTTC
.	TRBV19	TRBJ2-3	CASSILAQAYPQYF	TGTGCCAGTAGTATACTGGCCCAGGCTTATCCGCAGTATTTT
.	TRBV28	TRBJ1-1	CASSLNRDTEAFF	TGTGCCAGCAGTTTAAACAGGGACACTGAAGCTTTCTTT
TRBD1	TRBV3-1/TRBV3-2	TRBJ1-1	CASSLTGAEAFF	TGTGCCAGCAGCCTAACAGGGGCGGAAGCTTTCTTT
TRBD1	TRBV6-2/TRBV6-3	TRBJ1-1	CASSWGQGNTEAFF	TGTGCCAGCAGTTGGGGACAGGGGAACACTGAAGCTTTCTTT
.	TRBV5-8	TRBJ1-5	CASSLAGLGSNQPQHF	TGTGCCAGCAGCTTGGCCGGCTTAGGCAGCAATCAGCCCCAGCATTTT
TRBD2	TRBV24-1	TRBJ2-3	CATSGGLAGTRDTQYF	TGTGCCACCAGTGGTGGACTAGCGGGGACACGAGATACGCAGTATTTT
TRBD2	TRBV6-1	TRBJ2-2	CASSESLGLAGATGTGELFF	TGTGCCAGCAGTGAAAGTTTGGGACTAGCGGGGGCTACGGGCACCGGGGAGCTGTTTTTT
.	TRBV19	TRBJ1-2	CASSHRDPENYGYTF	TGTGCCAGTAGTCATCGGGACCCCGAAAACTATGGCTACACCTTC
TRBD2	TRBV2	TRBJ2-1	CASSLAGNPYNEQFF	TGTGCCAGCAGCTTAGCGGGGAACCCCTACAATGAGCAGTTCTTC